This TCR beta chain was profiled in a study of post-analysis software for immune sequencing data. In germline, CDR1 is MNHNS, CDR2 SASEGT. The CDR3 extends over 18 amino acids. With V trimmed by 5 bases and J by 5 bases, 16 bases remained unmatched. With regard to this clonotype: No antigen is known for it.

Study-wide results and caveats: Comparison of patients with controls showed about 5 TRBV segments more frequent in patients, TRBV5-6, TRBV5-1 and TRBV20-1 among them. Normalized Chao1 diversity in multiple sclerosis patients fell significantly below that of controls. By F measure, strong co-clustering occurred among samples prepared in the same batch.

cDNA libraries for TCR beta contained unique molecular identifiers. Yield was approximately 500,000 cDNA molecules from around 1 to 9.1 million T cells. Via MiXCR, TCRdb re-called the PCR reads, giving one row per CDR3 protein. The sample has roughly 540,000 distinct CDR3 sequences, around a third seen once. Source material: blood. The V and J genes are TRBV6-1 and TRBJ1-5; 9 bases align to TRBD1. The origin of this receptor is a girl between 2 and 17 years old with multiple sclerosis. The CDR3 sequence is CASSPLGTGMGVYQPQHF. The DNA of the CDR3 is TGTGCCAGCAGTCCCCTTGGGACAGGGATGGGAGTTTATCAGCCCCAGCATTTT.